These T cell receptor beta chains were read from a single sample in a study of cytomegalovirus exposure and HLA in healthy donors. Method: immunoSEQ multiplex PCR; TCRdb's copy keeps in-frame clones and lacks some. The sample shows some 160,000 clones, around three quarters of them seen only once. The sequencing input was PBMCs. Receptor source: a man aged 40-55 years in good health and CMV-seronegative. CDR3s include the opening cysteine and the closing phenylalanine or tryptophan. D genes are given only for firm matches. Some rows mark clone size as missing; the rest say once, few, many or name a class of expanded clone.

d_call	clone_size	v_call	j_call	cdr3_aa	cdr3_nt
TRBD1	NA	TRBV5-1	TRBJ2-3	CASGQGAIDTQYF	TGCGCCAGTGGACAGGGGGCAATAGATACGCAGTATTTT
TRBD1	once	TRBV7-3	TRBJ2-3	CASSLEGQGKSTDTQYF	TGTGCCAGCAGTTTAGAGGGACAGGGTAAGAGCACAGATACGCAGTATTTT
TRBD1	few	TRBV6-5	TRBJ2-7	CASSYGRGRPEQYF	TGTGCCAGCAGTTACGGCAGGGGGCGCCCCGAGCAGTACTTC
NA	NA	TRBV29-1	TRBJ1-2	CSAPNPGSGGYTF	TGCAGCGCCCCTAATCCAGGGTCCGGAGGCTACACCTTC
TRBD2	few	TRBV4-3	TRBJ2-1	CASSQDDSGSLLDEQFF	TGCGCCAGCAGCCAAGATGATAGCGGGAGTTTGTTGGATGAGCAGTTCTTC
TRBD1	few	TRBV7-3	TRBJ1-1	CASSVTGTEAFF	TGTGCCAGCAGCGTGACAGGGACTGAAGCTTTCTTT
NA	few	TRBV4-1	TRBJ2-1	CASSQEGGASDEQFF	TGCGCCAGCAGCCAAGAGGGCGGGGCCAGCGATGAGCAGTTCTTC
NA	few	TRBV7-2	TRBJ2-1	CASSFPNTGGEQFF	TGTGCCAGCAGCTTTCCGAACACCGGCGGTGAGCAGTTCTTC
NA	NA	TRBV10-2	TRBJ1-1	CASSVGEGTEAFF	TGCGCCAGCAGTGTAGGGGAGGGCACTGAAGCTTTCTTT
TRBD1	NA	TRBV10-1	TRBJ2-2	CASNPGTGGTGELFF	TGCGCCAGCAATCCAGGGACAGGGGGCACCGGGGAGCTGTTTTTT
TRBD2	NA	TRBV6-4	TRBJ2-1	CASSGTSGGDEQFF	TGTGCCAGCAGTGGGACTAGCGGGGGTGATGAGCAGTTCTTC
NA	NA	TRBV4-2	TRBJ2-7	CASSQDRAYEQYF	TGTGCCAGCAGCCAAGATCGCGCCTACGAGCAGTACTTC
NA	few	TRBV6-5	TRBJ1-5	CASSRGTSNQPQHF	TGTGCCAGCTCAAGGGGAACGAGCAATCAGCCCCAGCATTTT
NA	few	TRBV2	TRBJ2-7	CASWARDYEQYF	TGTGCCAGCTGGGCGCGGGACTACGAGCAGTACTTC
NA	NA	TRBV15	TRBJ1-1	CATSNLWRLTEAFF	TGTGCCACCAGCAATTTATGGAGGTTGACTGAAGCTTTCTTT
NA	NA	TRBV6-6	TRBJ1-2	CASSFSGANYGYTF	TGTGCCAGCAGTTTTTCAGGGGCTAACTATGGCTACACCTTC
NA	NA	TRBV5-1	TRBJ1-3	CASSNGQGNTIYF	TGCGCCAGCAGTAACGGACAGGGAAACACCATATATTTT
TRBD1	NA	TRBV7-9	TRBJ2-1	CASSSPGTAYNEQFF	TGTGCCAGCAGCTCCCCCGGGACAGCCTACAATGAGCAGTTCTTC
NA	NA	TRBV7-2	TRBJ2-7	CASSLVSGSYEQYF	TGTGCCAGCAGCTTAGTGAGCGGCTCCTACGAGCAGTACTTC
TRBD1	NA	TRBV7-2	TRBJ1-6	CASSLAGDRGLPLHF	TGTGCCAGCAGCTTAGCGGGGGACAGGGGACTTCCCCTCCACTTT
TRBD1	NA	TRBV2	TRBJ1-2	CASSRDRDNYGYTF	TGTGCCAGCAGTCGGGACAGAGATAACTATGGCTACACCTTC
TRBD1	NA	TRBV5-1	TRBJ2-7	CASRGTGWHEQYF	TGCGCCAGCCGGGGGACAGGGTGGCACGAGCAGTACTTC
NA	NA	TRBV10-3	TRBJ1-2	CAISVRESYGYTF	TGTGCCATCAGTGTGCGGGAATCCTATGGCTACACCTTC
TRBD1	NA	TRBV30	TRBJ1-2	CAWSPDREDGYTF	TGTGCCTGGAGTCCGGACAGGGAGGATGGCTACACCTTC
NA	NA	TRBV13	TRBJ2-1	CASSFVVSSYNEQFF	TGTGCCAGCAGCTTTGTAGTGAGCTCCTACAATGAGCAGTTCTTC
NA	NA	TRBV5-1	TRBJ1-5	CASSKTGLSNQPQHF	TGCGCCAGCAGCAAAACAGGGTTGAGCAATCAGCCCCAGCATTTT
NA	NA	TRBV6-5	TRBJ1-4	CASSYVGRPNEKLFF	TGTGCCAGCAGTTACGTAGGGAGACCTAATGAAAAACTGTTTTTT
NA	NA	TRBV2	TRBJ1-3	CASSGRGPGNTIYF	TGTGCCAGCAGTGGCAGGGGCCCTGGAAACACCATATATTTT
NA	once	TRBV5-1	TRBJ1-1	CASSERVGAGTEAFF	TGCGCCAGCAGCGAACGAGTAGGGGCCGGCACTGAAGCTTTCTTT
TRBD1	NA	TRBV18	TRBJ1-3	CASSPQDRVGGNTIYF	TGTGCCAGCTCACCACAGGACAGGGTGGGCGGAAACACCATATATTTT
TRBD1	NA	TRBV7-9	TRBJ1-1	CASSHRQGLVGAEAFF	TGTGCCAGCAGCCATCGACAGGGGTTAGTTGGGGCTGAAGCTTTCTTT
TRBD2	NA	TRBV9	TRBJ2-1	CASSPRTSGGHEQFF	TGTGCCAGCAGCCCCCGGACTAGCGGGGGTCATGAGCAGTTCTTC
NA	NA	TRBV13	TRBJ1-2	CASSRGGLYGYTF	TGTGCCAGCAGTCGGGGGGGCCTCTATGGCTACACCTTC
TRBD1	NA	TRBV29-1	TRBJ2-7	CSAVGQVSYEQYF	TGCAGCGCCGTAGGACAGGTCTCCTACGAGCAGTACTTC
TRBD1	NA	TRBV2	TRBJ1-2	CASGDREIYGYTF	TGTGCCAGTGGGGACAGGGAGATATATGGCTACACCTTC
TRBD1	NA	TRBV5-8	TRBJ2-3	CASRGTATDTQYF	TGTGCCAGCAGAGGGACAGCCACAGATACGCAGTATTTT
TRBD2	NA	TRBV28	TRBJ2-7	CASSLPGRALWEQYF	TGTGCCAGCAGCCTTCCCGGGAGGGCCCTCTGGGAGCAGTACTTC
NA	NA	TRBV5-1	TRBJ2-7	CASSLEVSSYEQYF	TGCGCCAGCAGCCTCGAGGTTAGCTCCTACGAGCAGTACTTC
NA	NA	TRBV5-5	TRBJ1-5	CASSGGAGEAQPQHF	TGTGCCAGCAGCGGGGGGGCAGGGGAGGCTCAGCCCCAGCATTTT
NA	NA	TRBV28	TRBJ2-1	CASSPLTEYNEQFF	TGTGCCAGCAGTCCCCTGACAGAATACAATGAGCAGTTCTTC
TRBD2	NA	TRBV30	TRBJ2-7	CAWNTGTSGYEQYF	TGTGCCTGGAACACCGGGACTAGCGGCTACGAGCAGTACTTC
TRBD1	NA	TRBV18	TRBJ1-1	CASSRDREYGGAFF	TGTGCCAGCTCACGGGACAGGGAATATGGAGGAGCTTTCTTT
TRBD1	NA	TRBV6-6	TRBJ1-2	CASSYGAGTGGYGYTF	TGTGCCAGCAGCTATGGGGCGGGGACAGGGGGCTATGGCTACACCTTC
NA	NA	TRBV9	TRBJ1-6	CASSVGEGSPLHF	TGTGCCAGCAGCGTAGGGGAGGGTTCACCCCTCCACTTT
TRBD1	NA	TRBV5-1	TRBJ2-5	CASSLTGTETQYF	TGCGCCAGCAGTCTGACAGGGACGGAGACCCAGTACTTC
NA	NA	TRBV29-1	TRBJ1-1	CSVVQGSGVEAFF	TGCAGCGTTGTCCAGGGATCGGGTGTTGAAGCTTTCTTT
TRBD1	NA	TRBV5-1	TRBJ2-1	CASSTGQGGSYNEQFF	TGCGCCAGCAGCACGGGACAGGGGGGTTCCTACAATGAGCAGTTCTTC
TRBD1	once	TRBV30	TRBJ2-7	CAWSVRDRGLEQYF	TGTGCCTGGAGTGTACGGGACAGGGGGCTCGAGCAGTACTTC
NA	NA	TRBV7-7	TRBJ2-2	CASSDTKGWTGELFF	TGTGCCAGCAGCGATACTAAGGGGTGGACCGGGGAGCTGTTTTTT
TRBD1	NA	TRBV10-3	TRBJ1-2	CAISSDRGYTF	TGTGCCATCAGCTCGGACAGGGGCTACACCTTC
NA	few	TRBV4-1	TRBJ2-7	CASSQGRTASYEQYF	TGCGCCAGCAGCCAGGGACGGACAGCCTCCTACGAGCAGTACTTC
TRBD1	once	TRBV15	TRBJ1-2	CATSPPGQRVIGYPF	TGTGCCACCAGCCCACCGGGACAGAGGGTAATTGGCTACCCCTTC
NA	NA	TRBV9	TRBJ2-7	CASSPGGSGPYYEQYF	TGTGCCAGCAGCCCTGGGGGAAGCGGGCCCTACTACGAGCAGTACTTC
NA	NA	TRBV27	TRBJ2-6	CASSWGRGANVLTF	TGTGCCAGCAGTTGGGGCAGGGGGGCCAACGTCCTGACTTTC
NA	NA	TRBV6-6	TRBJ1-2	CASSPNYGYTF	TGTGCCAGCAGTCCGAACTATGGCTACACCTTC
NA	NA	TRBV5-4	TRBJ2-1	CASSYRQTDEQFF	TGTGCCAGCAGCTACAGACAGACGGATGAGCAGTTCTTC
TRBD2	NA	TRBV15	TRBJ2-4	CATSRVGGDGNIQYF	TGTGCCACCAGCAGAGTCGGGGGGGACGGAAACATTCAGTACTTC
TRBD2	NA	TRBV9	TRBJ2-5	CASSVAAGGQETQYF	TGTGCCAGCAGCGTAGCAGCGGGGGGGCAAGAGACCCAGTACTTC
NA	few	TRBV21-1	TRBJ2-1	CASSKEGPGSPTHNEQFF	TGTGCCAGCAGCAAAGAGGGGCCAGGGTCCCCTACCCACAATGAGCAGTTCTTC